This T cell receptor beta chain was recorded in a study of blood T cell repertoires in COVID-19. The CDR3 loop spans 15 amino acids. Clones were read by immunoSEQ multiplex PCR, and TCRdb kept only the in-frame ones, dropping some. The sample consists of around 230,000 clones, 70% to 85% of them appearing once. This receptor was obtained from a man aged 35 to 55 who had recovered from COVID-19. The chain recombines TRBV21-1 with TRBJ2-5; TRBD2 reflects the table's D call only, with no check against the DNA. TRBV21-1 has pseudogene status. Material: peripheral blood. In DNA form, the CDR3 reads TGTGCCAACTCAAGGGTAGCGGGGGGAAGAGAGACCCAGTACTTC. This codes for CANSRVAGGRETQYF.